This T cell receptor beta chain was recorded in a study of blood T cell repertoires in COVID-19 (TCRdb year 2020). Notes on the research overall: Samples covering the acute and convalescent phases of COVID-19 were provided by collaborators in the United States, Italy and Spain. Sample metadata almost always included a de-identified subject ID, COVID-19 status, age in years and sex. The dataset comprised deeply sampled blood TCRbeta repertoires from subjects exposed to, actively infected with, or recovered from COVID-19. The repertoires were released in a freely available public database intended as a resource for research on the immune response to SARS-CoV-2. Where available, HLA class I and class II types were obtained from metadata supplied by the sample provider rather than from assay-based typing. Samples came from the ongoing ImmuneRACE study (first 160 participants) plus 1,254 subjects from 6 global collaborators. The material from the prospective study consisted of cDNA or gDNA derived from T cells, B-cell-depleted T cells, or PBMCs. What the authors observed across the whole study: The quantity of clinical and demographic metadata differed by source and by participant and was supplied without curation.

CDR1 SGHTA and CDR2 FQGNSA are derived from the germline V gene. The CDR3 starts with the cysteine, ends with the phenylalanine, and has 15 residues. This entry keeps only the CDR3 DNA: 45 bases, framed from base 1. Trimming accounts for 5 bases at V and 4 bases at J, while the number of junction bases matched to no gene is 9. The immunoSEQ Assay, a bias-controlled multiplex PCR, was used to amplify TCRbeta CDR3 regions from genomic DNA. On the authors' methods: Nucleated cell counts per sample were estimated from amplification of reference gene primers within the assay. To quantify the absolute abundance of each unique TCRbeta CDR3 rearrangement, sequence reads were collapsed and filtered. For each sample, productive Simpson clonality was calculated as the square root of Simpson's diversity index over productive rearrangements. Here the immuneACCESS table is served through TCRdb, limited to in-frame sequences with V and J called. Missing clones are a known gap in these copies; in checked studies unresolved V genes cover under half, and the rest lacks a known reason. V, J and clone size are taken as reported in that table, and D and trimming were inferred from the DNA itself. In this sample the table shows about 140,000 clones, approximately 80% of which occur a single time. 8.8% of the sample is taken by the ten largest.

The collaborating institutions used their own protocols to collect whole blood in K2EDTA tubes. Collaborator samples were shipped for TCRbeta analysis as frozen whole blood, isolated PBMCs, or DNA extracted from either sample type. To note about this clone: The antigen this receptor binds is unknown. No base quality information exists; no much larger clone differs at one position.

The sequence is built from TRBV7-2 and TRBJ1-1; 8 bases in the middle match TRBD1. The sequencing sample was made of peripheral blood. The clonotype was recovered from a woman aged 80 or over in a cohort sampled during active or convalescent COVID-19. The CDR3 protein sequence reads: CASSPRSQGATEAFF. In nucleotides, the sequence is TGTGCCAGCAGCCCCCGGAGTCAGGGGGCCACTGAAGCTTTCTTT.